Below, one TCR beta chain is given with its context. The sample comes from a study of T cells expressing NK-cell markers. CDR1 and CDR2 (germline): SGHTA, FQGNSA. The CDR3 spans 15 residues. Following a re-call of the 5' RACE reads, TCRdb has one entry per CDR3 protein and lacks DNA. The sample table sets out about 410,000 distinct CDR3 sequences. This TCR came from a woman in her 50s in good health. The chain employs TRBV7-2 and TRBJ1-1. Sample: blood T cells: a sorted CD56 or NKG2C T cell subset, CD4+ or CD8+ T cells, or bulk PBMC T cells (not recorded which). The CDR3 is CASSSYLHLNTEAFF.